Listed below are T cell receptor beta chains from one sample, sequenced in a study of cytomegalovirus exposure and HLA in healthy donors. The data were produced by immunoSEQ multiplex PCR, yet TCRdb's version contains in-frame clones alone and is incomplete. Among around 97,000 clones listed, roughly 10% were seen once. The sample comprised PBMCs. These TCRs come from a man in his fifties in good health and CMV-seropositive. Both conserved end residues are trimmed from each CDR3.

TRBV5-1	TRBJ1-6	14	ASSGEVGPGHSPLH
TRBV5-1	TRBJ2-1	11	ASSQEHGLEQF
TRBV23-1	TRBJ2-5	15	ASSQSTGQRTRETQY
TRBV6-5	TRBJ1-1	14	ASSYPKGQGLSEAF
TRBV6-1	TRBJ1-5	12	ASSVAGGNQPQH
TRBV9	TRBJ2-7	13	ASSLTSAPHYEQY
TRBV5-1	TRBJ1-4	15	ASSLSGGYATNEKLF
TRBV10-3	TRBJ1-2	9	AIKGGSGYT
TRBV27	TRBJ1-6	14	ASSPKGNSYNSPLH
TRBV19	TRBJ1-5	12	ASRSGTGNQPQH
TRBV13	TRBJ2-6	17	ASSPRPGQGVAGANVLT
TRBV5-6	TRBJ1-1	12	AGGTGGMGTEAF
TRBV29-1	TRBJ2-1	11	SHQRLAGNEQF
TRBV7-2	TRBJ2-1	10	ASSLRLHEQF
TRBV20-1	TRBJ2-3	9	SAHPRDTQY
TRBV5-4	TRBJ2-7	12	ASSFDSSGGPQY
TRBV19	TRBJ2-1	10	AVSGSNNEQF
TRBV27	TRBJ2-3	13	ASSLFQGITDTQY
TRBV5-1	TRBJ1-1	13	ASSPAFGGSTEAF
TRBV11-2	TRBJ2-5	13	ASSPPEVGAETQY
TRBV6-1	TRBJ2-1	10	ASRSYSYEQF
TRBV5-1	TRBJ2-7	10	ASRRGVSEQY
TRBV10-3	TRBJ2-3	11	ATLESGTDTQY
TRBV7-3	TRBJ1-2	15	ASSRFTPTGISHGYT
TRBV6-6	TRBJ2-7	13	ASSYGGSPSYEQY
TRBV7-2	TRBJ2-7	13	ASSEGLGSSYEQY
TRBV4-1	TRBJ2-5	12	ASSHEADPATQY
TRBV28	TRBJ2-7	14	ASSLWNLAGVYEQY